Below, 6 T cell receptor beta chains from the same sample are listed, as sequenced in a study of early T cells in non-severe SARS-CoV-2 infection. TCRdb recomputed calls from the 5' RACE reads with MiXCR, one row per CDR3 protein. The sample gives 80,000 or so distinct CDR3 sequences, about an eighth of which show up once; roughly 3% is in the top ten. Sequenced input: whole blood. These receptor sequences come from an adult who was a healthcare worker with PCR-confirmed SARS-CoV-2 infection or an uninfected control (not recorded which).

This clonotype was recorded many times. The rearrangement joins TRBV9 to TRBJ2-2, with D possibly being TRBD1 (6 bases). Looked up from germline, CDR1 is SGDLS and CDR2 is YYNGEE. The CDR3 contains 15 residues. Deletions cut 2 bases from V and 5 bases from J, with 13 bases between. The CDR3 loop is CASSVFQGSTGELFF. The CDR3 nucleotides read TGTGCCAGCAGCGTTTTTCAGGGGAGTACCGGGGAGCTGTTTTTT.

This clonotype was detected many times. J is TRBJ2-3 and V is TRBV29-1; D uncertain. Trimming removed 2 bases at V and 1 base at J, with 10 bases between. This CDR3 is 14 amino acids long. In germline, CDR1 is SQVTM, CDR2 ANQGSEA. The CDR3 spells CSVERPPGTDTQYF. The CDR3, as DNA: TGCAGCGTTGAAAGACCCCCAGGCACAGATACGCAGTATTTT.

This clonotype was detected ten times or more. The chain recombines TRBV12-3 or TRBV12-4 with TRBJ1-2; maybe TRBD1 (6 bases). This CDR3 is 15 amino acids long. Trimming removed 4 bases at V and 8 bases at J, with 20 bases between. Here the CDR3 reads CASSSTATGLGGYTF. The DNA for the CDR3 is TGTGCCAGCAGTTCCACCGCTACAGGGCTGGGAGGCTACACCTTC.

Written as DNA, the CDR3 is TGCAGCGTTGAAGAAACCCTCGGGGGCGAGCAGTACTTC. Translated: CSVEETLGGEQYF. The chain uses TRBV29-1 and TRBJ2-7; D perhaps matches TRBD2 (6 bases). The germline V gene has CDR1 SQVTM and CDR2 ANQGSEA. The CDR3 sequence is 13 residues long. Trimming shortened V by 0 bases and J by 6 bases, and 12 bases separated the two germline ends.

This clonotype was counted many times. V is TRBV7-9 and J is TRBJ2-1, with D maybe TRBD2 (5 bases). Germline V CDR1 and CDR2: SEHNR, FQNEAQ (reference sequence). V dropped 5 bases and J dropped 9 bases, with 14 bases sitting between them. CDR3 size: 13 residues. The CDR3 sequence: CASSPNSGFEQFF. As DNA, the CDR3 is TGTGCCAGCAGCCCCAATTCGGGGTTTGAGCAGTTCTTC.

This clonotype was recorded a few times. CDR3: CASSYETGELFF. CDR3 nucleotides: TGTGCCAGCAGTTACGAAACAGGGGAGCTGTTTTTT. The chain recombines TRBV6-5 with TRBJ2-2; no reliable D call. Germline V gene sequence: CDR1 MNHEY, CDR2 SVGAGI. The CDR3 has 12 residues. Trimming removed 2 bases at V and 8 bases at J, with 6 bases between.